One sample yielded the 28 T cell receptor beta chains listed below, sequenced in a study. TCRdb independently ran MiXCR on the 5' RACE reads; one entry per CDR3 protein. The sample contains some 62,000 distinct CDR3 sequences, approximately 31% of which appear only once. The sequencing input was tumor-infiltrating naive CD4+ T cells sorted from the breast tumor. Subset given: naive CD4+ T cells, CD4+CD45RA+CD25-. All receptors come from a female donor with breast cancer.

This clonotype was recorded only once. This CDR3 reads CSASPGSLPYEQYF. The DNA of the CDR3 is TGCAGTGCTTCCCCCGGGAGTCTCCCCTACGAGCAGTACTTC. The rearrangement uses TRBV20-1 and TRBJ2-7; possibly TRBD2 for D (6 bases). This CDR3 has 14 amino acids. Germline V gene data show CDR1 as DFQATT and CDR2 as SNEGSKA (reference sequence). Trimming took 5 bases from V and 2 from J, leaving 16 bases between them.

For the CDR3, the DNA is TGCGCCAGCAGCGGTGGTTCAGGGGCCAACGTCCTGACTTTC. Amino acids: CASSGGSGANVLTF. The chain joins TRBV4-1 to TRBJ2-6; the D is unclear. CDR3 length: 14 residues. Trimming cost V 5 bases and J 4 bases, with 9 bases left between them. CDR1 and CDR2 (germline): MGHRA, YSYEKL.

This chain joins TRBV20-1 and TRBJ1-4; D may be TRBD1 (5 bases). The CDR3 has 13 residues. Per germline, CDR1 DFQATT and CDR2 SNEGSKA (reference sequence). V was clipped by 5 bases and J by 5 bases, with 12 bases between them. The CDR3: CSAPLRQNEKLFF. For the CDR3, the DNA is TGCAGTGCTCCCCTCCGACAGAATGAAAAACTGTTTTTT.

The gene calls are TRBV2 and TRBJ1-5; 8 bases are a match to TRBD1. The junction had 6 bases not matched to a gene; V was cut back by 2 bases and J by 6 bases. The germline V gene encodes CDR1 SNHLY and CDR2 FYNNEI. This CDR3 is built from 15 residues. The DNA of the CDR3 is TGTGCCAGCAGTGAAAGGGCAGGGGGCGGTCAGCCCCAGCATTTT. This gives the protein CASSERAGGGQPQHF.

Only a few counts were recorded for this clonotype. The chain recombines TRBV4-3 with TRBJ2-4, with 9 nucleotides matching TRBD1. The length of the CDR3 is 16 residues. CDR1 is LGHNA and CDR2 is YSLEER in the germline V gene. The junction had 7 bases not matched to a gene; V was cut back by 0 bases and J by 7 bases. Written as DNA, the CDR3 is TGCGCCAGCAGCCAAGATAGGGACAGGGATGTTAACATTCAGTACTTC. This sequence encodes CASSQDRDRDVNIQYF.

The V call is TRBV30, the J call TRBJ2-2; D gene ambiguous. Deletions cut 3 bases from V and 4 bases from J, with 9 bases between. Germline V lookup: CDR1 GTSNPN, CDR2 SVGIG (reference sequence). The CDR3 is 13 residues long. The CDR3: CAWSALTTGELFF. The CDR3 DNA is TGTGCCTGGAGCGCCTTGACCACCGGGGAGCTGTTTTTT.

The chain uses TRBV6-5 and TRBJ2-6, with 8 bases matching TRBD2. The CDR3 covers 19 residues. The V gene end was trimmed by 8 bases and the J gene end by 0 bases; junction bases not matched to a gene: 15. The germline CDR1 and CDR2 sequences are MNHEY and SVGAGI. The CDR3 DNA reads as TGTGCCAGCGGACAGAGAATGACGGGAGGGAACTCTGGGGCCAACGTCCTGACTTTC. This encodes CASGQRMTGGNSGANVLTF.

This chain links TRBV3-1 with TRBJ1-1; D gene unclear. The V gene lost 5 bases and the J gene lost 7 bases, with 14 bases spanning the gap. Looked up from germline, CDR1 is LGHDT and CDR2 is YNNKEL (reference sequence). The length of the CDR3 is 13 residues. The CDR3 loop is CASSSIGQNEAFF. As DNA, the CDR3 is TGTGCCAGCAGCTCCATAGGTCAGAATGAAGCTTTCTTT.

At least ten counts were recorded for this clonotype. The gene calls are TRBV9 and TRBJ2-3; the D gene is possibly TRBD2 (5 bases). V lost 4 bases and J 0 bases, leaving 9 bases between the germline ends. The CDR3 loop spans 14 amino acids. Germline-derived CDR1 and CDR2 are SGDLS and YYNGEE. The CDR3 loop is CASSPGVSTDTQYF. The DNA for the CDR3 is TGTGCCAGCAGCCCCGGGGTTAGCACAGATACGCAGTATTTT.

The V gene is TRBV4-1, the J gene TRBJ1-2; the D gene is possibly TRBD1 (6 bases). The CDR3 consists of 14 residues. Deletions cut 1 base from V and 3 bases from J, with 9 bases between. In germline, CDR1 is MGHRA, CDR2 YSYEKL. The CDR3: CASSQGGTHYGYTF. CDR3 DNA sequence: TGCGCCAGCAGCCAAGGTGGGACACACTATGGCTACACCTTC.

This chain uses TRBV20-1 with TRBJ2-6, with no clear D. CDR1 is DFQATT and CDR2 is SNEGSKA in the germline V gene (reference sequence). Trimming left V 4 bases short and J 1 base short, with 11 bases between. The CDR3 has 15 residues. CDR3 amino acids: CSATTPLSGANVLTF. DNA of the CDR3: TGCAGTGCTACAACCCCTCTATCTGGGGCCAACGTCCTGACTTTC.

The chain links TRBV6-1 to TRBJ2-1; TRBD2 might be the D (6 bases). The CDR3 runs 15 residues. Per the germline V gene, CDR1 is MNHNS and CDR2 is SASEGT. The V end lost 1 base, the J end lost 1 base, and 8 bases lay between the germline ends. The CDR3 sequence: CASSEESGSYNEQFF. CDR3 DNA: TGTGCCAGCAGTGAAGAAAGCGGGTCCTACAATGAGCAGTTCTTC.

This clonotype occurred many times. V and J are TRBV7-2 and TRBJ2-1; perhaps TRBD1 as D (5 bases). V gave up 4 bases and J gave up 10 bases, with 17 bases separating them. This CDR3 comprises 14 residues. Germline assignment: CDR1 SGHTA and CDR2 FQGNSA. The CDR3 sequence is CASSSLTSGKEQFF. The CDR3 DNA reads as TGTGCCAGCAGCTCTCTTACCTCAGGGAAGGAGCAGTTCTTC.

J is TRBJ1-1 and V is TRBV20-1; D is ambiguous. Per germline, CDR1 DFQATT and CDR2 SNEGSKA (reference sequence). The CDR3 is 15 amino acids. Trimming cost V 0 bases and J 7 bases, with 18 bases left between them. The CDR3 loop reads CSARDISATLGEAFF. The CDR3 DNA reads as TGCAGTGCTAGAGATATATCAGCCACTTTGGGTGAAGCTTTCTTT.

This clonotype was picked up a small number of times. The chain carries TRBV12-3 or TRBV12-4 and TRBJ2-3; D is undetermined. The CDR3 is 11 amino acids. Trimming stripped 3 bases from V and 6 bases from J, with 4 bases between. CDR3 region: CASSFADTQYF. The CDR3 region has the DNA TGTGCCAGCAGTTTTGCGGATACGCAGTATTTT.

The CDR3 DNA reads as TGTGCCAGCAGCTTATCAGGGGGCGGTTCTCCTGGGGCCAACGTCCTGACTTTC. The encoded protein is CASSLSGGGSPGANVLTF. This chain joins TRBV7-2 and TRBJ2-6; TRBD1 agrees at 8 bases. The germline gives CDR1 SGHTA, CDR2 FQGNSA. The CDR3 spans 18 residues. V gave up 2 bases and J gave up 2 bases; unmatched junction bases: 8.

The J gene is TRBJ2-4, the V gene TRBV5-6; TRBD2 might be the D (6 bases). V was pared by 1 base and J by 1 base, with 9 bases between. This CDR3 region has 15 residues. Germline V lookup: CDR1 SGHDT, CDR2 YYEEEE. The CDR3 DNA reads as TGTGCCAGCAGCTTGCGGGGGAGCGCCAAAAACATTCAGTACTTC. Translated, it gives CASSLRGSAKNIQYF.

The chain combines TRBV7-6 with TRBJ1-3; 7 nucleotides align to TRBD1. Per germline, CDR1 SGHVS and CDR2 FNYEAQ. The CDR3 runs to 16 residues. V lost 1 base, J lost 0 bases, and 3 bases stayed unmatched. The CDR3 protein is CASSLGTGASGNTIYF. The CDR3, as DNA: TGTGCCAGCAGCTTAGGAACAGGGGCCTCTGGAAACACCATATATTTT.

This clonotype was observed a handful of times. CDR3 region: CSARGQGYEQYF. CDR3 bases: TGCAGTGCTAGAGGACAGGGCTACGAGCAGTACTTC. The chain employs TRBV20-1 and TRBJ2-7; 7 bases align to TRBD1. CDR3 length equals 12 residues. Germline loops: CDR1 DFQATT, CDR2 SNEGSKA (reference sequence). V was pared by 1 base and J by 3 bases, with 0 bases of the junction left unmatched.

In its sample, this clonotype is medium-sized. The gene calls are TRBV7-9 and TRBJ1-1; D gene ambiguous. V was clipped by 0 bases and J by 4 bases, with 15 bases between them. In germline, CDR1 is SEHNR, CDR2 FQNEAQ (reference sequence). The CDR3 contains 16 residues. The CDR3 loop is CASSLAASSGVTEAFF. CDR3 nucleotides: TGTGCCAGCAGCTTAGCGGCCAGTTCGGGAGTCACTGAAGCTTTCTTT. Variable domain in full (rest from reference TRBV7-9 and TRBJ1-1): DTGVSQNPRHKITKRGQNVTFRCDPISEHNRLYWYRQTLGQGPEFLTYFQNEAQLEKSRLLSDRFSAERPKGSFSTLEIQRTEQGDSAMYLCASSLAASSGVTEAFFGQGTRLTVV.

This clonotype was recorded a few times. The chain carries TRBV7-2 and TRBJ2-7, with D possibly called TRBD1 or TRBD2 (6 bases each). Germline V gene sequence: CDR1 SGHTA, CDR2 FQGNSA. The CDR3 consists of 14 residues. With 5 bases removed from V and 2 bases from J, the gap between germline ends came to 13 bases. This chain's CDR3 is CASSDRGGPYEQYF. CDR3 bases: TGTGCCAGCAGCGATCGAGGGGGGCCCTACGAGCAGTACTTC.

J is TRBJ2-5 and V is TRBV9; 9 positions match TRBD2. CDR3 length: 16 amino acids. The V gene end was trimmed by 0 bases and the J gene end by 1 base; junction bases not matched to a gene: 4. Per the germline V gene, CDR1 is SGDLS and CDR2 is YYNGEE. DNA for the CDR3: TGTGCCAGCAGCGTAGATTCTAGCGGGGCCCAAGAGACCCAGTACTTC. Protein: CASSVDSSGAQETQYF. Based on the CDR3 plus reference TRBV9 and TRBJ2-5, the full variable domain is DSGVTQTPKHLITATGQRVTLRCSPRSGDLSVYWYQQSLDQGLQFLIQYYNGEERAKGNILERFSAQQFPDLHSELNLSSLELGDSALYFCASSVDSSGAQETQYFGPGTRLLVL.

This clonotype was recorded at least ten times. The chain carries TRBV11-2 and TRBJ2-4; D unclear. Germline V gives CDR1 SGHAT, CDR2 FQNNGV. Between the trimmed V and J ends, which lost 4 bases and 0 bases, there was a span of 7 bases. The CDR3 is 14 amino acids. CDR3 loop: CASSSRVAKNIQYF. The CDR3 DNA reads as TGTGCCAGCAGCTCCCGGGTAGCCAAAAACATTCAGTACTTC.

As for this clonotype: At one boundary the junction diverges from the germline segment, which might be a read error. The rearrangement links TRBV6-5 to TRBJ1-5, with D possibly being TRBD1 (5 bases). This CDR3 contains 14 residues. In germline, CDR1 is MNHEY, CDR2 SVGAGI. CDR3 sequence (DNA): TGTGCCAGCAGCCTCCGGGGGTGTAATCATCCCCAGCATTTT. Its translation: CASSLRGCNHPQHF.

At least ten counts were recorded for this clonotype. This chain joins TRBV7-9 and TRBJ2-2; no reliable D call. Germline loops: CDR1 SEHNR, CDR2 FQNEAQ (reference sequence). Between the trimmed V and J ends, which lost 2 bases and 5 bases, there was a span of 9 bases. This CDR3 contains 14 residues. Here the CDR3 DNA reads TGTGCCAGCAGCTTAAGGCCGTGGACCGGGGAGCTGTTTTTT. It codes for CASSLRPWTGELFF. The whole variable domain, filled in from reference TRBV7-9 and TRBJ2-2, reads DTGVSQNPRHKITKRGQNVTFRCDPISEHNRLYWYRQTLGQGPEFLTYFQNEAQLEKSRLLSDRFSAERPKGSFSTLEIQRTEQGDSAMYLCASSLRPWTGELFFGEGSRLTVL.

This clonotype has at least ten counts. This rearrangement joins TRBV4-1 to TRBJ2-2, with no clear D. In germline, CDR1 is MGHRA, CDR2 YSYEKL. This CDR3 is 18 amino acids long. V lost 5 bases, J lost 4 bases, and 23 bases lay in between. CDR3 sequence (DNA): TGCGCCAGCAGCTCAATAGGTCCGAGAGAGTTCAGCACCGGGGAGCTGTTTTTT. Translating gives CASSSIGPREFSTGELFF.

Ten or more counts support this clonotype. The chain has TRBV4-1 and TRBJ2-1, with 9 nucleotides matching TRBD2. The CDR3 totals 18 residues. With 1 base clipped from V and 2 bases from J, the junction kept 9 bases outside the gene matches. CDR1 and CDR2 from the germline V gene are MGHRA and YSYEKL. CDR3 DNA: TGCGCCAGCAGCCAAGGGGACCTAGCGGGAAACCCCTACAATGAGCAGTTCTTC. It encodes CASSQGDLAGNPYNEQFF.

The V call is TRBV3-1, the J call TRBJ2-5; tentatively, D is TRBD2 (7 bases). From germline, CDR1 is LGHDT and CDR2 YNNKEL (reference sequence). The CDR3 totals 15 residues. V shed 3 bases and J shed 1 base, with 12 bases lying between them. The CDR3: CASSQGGTTQETQYF. The DNA for the CDR3 is TGTGCCAGCAGCCAGGGGGGGACAACCCAAGAGACCCAGTACTTC.